These 29 T cell receptor beta chains share one sample of origin, sequenced in a study of blood T cell repertoires in COVID-19. The table came from immunoSEQ multiplex PCR; TCRdb's copy has only in-frame clones and leaves some out. The data contain roughly 380,000 clones, roughly 86% of them singletons. Sequencing was performed on PBMCs or T cells enriched from blood (not recorded which). These receptors all come from a woman aged 25 to 39 who had been exposed to COVID-19.

This chain uses TRBV5-6 with TRBJ2-7, with TRBD2 matching over 8 bases. V dropped 0 bases and J dropped 5; count of bases not matched to a gene: 7. In germline, CDR1 is SGHDT, CDR2 YYEEEE. The CDR3 is 15 residues long. DNA of the CDR3: TGTGCCAGCAGCTTGGAGGCGGGAGGTTTGGACGAGCAGTACTTC. Amino acids: CASSLEAGGLDEQYF.

The chain is built from TRBV3-1 (or the pseudogene TRBV3-2) and TRBJ1-3, with D unclear. CDR1 and CDR2 (germline): LGHDT, YNNKEL (reference sequence). The ends were cut back, 0 bases at V and 0 bases at J, with 6 bases in the middle. The CDR3 loop spans 15 amino acids. This CDR3 is CASSQDGISGNTIYF. The CDR3 nucleotides are TGTGCCAGCAGCCAAGATGGCATCTCTGGAAACACCATATATTTT.

This rearrangement joins TRBV19 to TRBJ1-2; no clear D. V gave up 3 bases and J gave up 6 bases, with 11 bases separating them. The CDR3 extends over 13 amino acids. Germline assignment: CDR1 LNHDA and CDR2 SQIVND (reference sequence). The CDR3 region is CASSIQATDGYTF. The CDR3 nucleotides are TGTGCCAGTAGTATCCAGGCCACCGATGGCTACACCTTC. Full variable domain (missing parts from reference TRBV19 and TRBJ1-2): DGGITQSPKYLFRKEGQNVTLSCEQNLNHDAMYWYRQDPGQGLRLIYYSQIVNDFQKGDIAEGYSVSREKKESFPLTVTSAQKNPTAFYLCASSIQATDGYTFGSGTRLTVV.

The gene calls are TRBV27 and TRBJ2-1, with a tentative D call TRBD1 (6 bases). Between the trimmed V and J ends, which lost 6 bases and 15 bases, there was a span of 15 bases. CDR3 length: 11 residues. Germline assignment: CDR1 MNHEY and CDR2 SMNVEV (reference sequence). CDR3 in amino acids: CASSQDRFWFF. DNA for the CDR3: TGTGCCAGCAGCCAAGACAGGTTTTGGTTCTTC.

This chain connects TRBV27 to TRBJ1-2; D remains unclear. Germline assignment: CDR1 MNHEY and CDR2 SMNVEV (reference sequence). The CDR3 covers 8 residues. CDR3 loop: CRAGVYTF. The DNA for the CDR3 is TGTCGGGCCGGGGTCTACACCTTC.

The chain uses TRBV29-1 and TRBJ2-5, with unresolved D. The V end was cut by 0 bases, the J end by 0 bases, with 5 bases between. The CDR3 runs 13 residues. Per germline, CDR1 SQVTM and CDR2 ANQGSEA. The CDR3: CSVEDRNQETQYF. The CDR3 nucleotides are TGCAGCGTTGAAGATAGAAACCAAGAGACCCAGTACTTC.

The chain's CDR3 is CASSYAPGTRAGELFF. The DNA of the CDR3 is TGTGCCAGCAGTTACGCCCCAGGGACAAGGGCCGGGGAGCTGTTTTTT. The chain carries TRBV6-5 and TRBJ2-2; possibly TRBD1 for D (6 bases). V shed 2 bases and J shed 6 bases, with 16 bases lying between them. In germline, CDR1 is MNHEY, CDR2 SVGAGI. The CDR3 extends over 16 amino acids.

The chain links TRBV5-7 to TRBJ1-5; 10 bases fit TRBD1. Being an ORF, TRBV5-7 has a function that is uncertain. This CDR3 comprises 15 residues. Unmatched junction bases numbered 4, after V lost 4 bases and J lost 3 bases. The DNA of the CDR3 is TGTGCCAGCAGCCGGGGACAGGGGATCAATCAGCCCCAGCATTTT. Protein: CASSRGQGINQPQHF.

V is TRBV5-1 and J is TRBJ1-4; TRBD1 matches at 8 bases. Germline loops: CDR1 SGHRS, CDR2 YFSETQ. CDR3 length equals 15 residues. V trimming: 3 bases; J trimming: 7 bases; junction bases outside the gene matches: 8. CDR3 bases: TGCGCCAGCAGCTCCCAGGGGGCAACAGGTGAAAAACTGTTTTTT. Residues: CASSSQGATGEKLFF.

This chain connects TRBV7-8 to TRBJ2-1, with D maybe TRBD1 (6 bases). This CDR3 has 13 amino acids. V lost 7 bases to trimming and J lost 8 bases, with 15 bases between them. The germline V gene encodes CDR1 SGHVS and CDR2 FQNEAQ. CDR3 DNA: TGTGCCAGCATCATCCAACAGGGAGATGAGCAGTTCTTC. It codes for CASIIQQGDEQFF.

The CDR3 is CASSPYRGIRPDTQYF. CDR3 bases: TGTGCCAGCAGCCCATACAGGGGGATAAGGCCAGATACGCAGTATTTT. The chain couples TRBV27 to TRBJ2-3, with 8 bases lining up with TRBD1. With V trimmed by 6 bases and J by 4 bases, 12 bases remained unmatched. CDR1 and CDR2 (germline): MNHEY, SMNVEV (reference sequence). CDR3 length equals 16 residues.

This chain joins TRBV11-2 and TRBJ2-3; 15 positions agree with TRBD2. Germline lookup yields CDR1 SGHAT and CDR2 FQNNGV. Trimming cost V 2 bases and J 3 bases; bases outside gene matches: 9. CDR3 length: 19 residues. In DNA form, the CDR3 reads TGTGCCAGCAGCTTAATGGGACTAGCGGGAGGAGGTGGGACAGATACGCAGTATTTT. It is translated as CASSLMGLAGGGGTDTQYF. Using reference TRBV11-2 and TRBJ2-3 for the parts outside the CDR3, the full variable domain is EAGVAQSPRYKIIEKRQSVAFWCNPISGHATLYWYQQILGQGPKLLIQFQNNGVVDDSQLPKDRFSAERLKGVDSTLKIQPAKLEDSAVYLCASSLMGLAGGGGTDTQYFGPGTRLTVL.

This chain uses TRBV30 with TRBJ1-4, with D maybe TRBD1 (6 bases). Germline V lookup: CDR1 GTSNPN, CDR2 SVGIG (reference sequence). The V end was cut by 0 bases, the J end by 5 bases, with 13 bases between. The CDR3 runs to 15 residues. CDR3 protein: CAWSVQLGANEKLFF. In nucleotides, the CDR3 is TGTGCCTGGAGTGTACAATTGGGGGCGAATGAAAAACTGTTTTTT.

This chain joins TRBV7-8 and TRBJ1-1; 7 bases map to TRBD1. The J segment lost 8 bases and the V segment lost 5 bases, leaving 8 bases of the junction unmatched. The CDR3 extends over 13 amino acids. Germline lookup yields CDR1 SGHVS and CDR2 FQNEAQ. CDR3 protein: CASSPSGQLEAFF. The CDR3 bases are TGTGCCAGCAGCCCTTCGGGACAGCTAGAAGCTTTCTTT. The full variable domain, its missing parts supplied by reference TRBV7-8 and TRBJ1-1, is GAGVSQSPRYKVAKRGQDVALRCDPISGHVSLFWYQQALGQGPEFLTYFQNEAQLDKSGLPSDRFFAERPEGSVSTLKIQRTQQEDSAVYLCASSPSGQLEAFFGQGTRLTVV.

The chain carries TRBV3-1 (or the pseudogene TRBV3-2) and TRBJ2-7; D not certain. V was clipped by 4 bases and J by 0 bases, with 16 bases between them. This CDR3 comprises 16 residues. Per the germline V gene, CDR1 is LGHDT and CDR2 is YNNKEL (reference sequence). CDR3 sequence: CASSPSASASSYEQYF. CDR3 in DNA: TGTGCCAGCAGCCCCAGCGCTTCTGCGAGCTCCTACGAGCAGTACTTC.

The genes are TRBV5-1 and TRBJ2-7, with 8 bases lining up with TRBD1. CDR3 length: 17 residues. Germline V gives CDR1 SGHRS, CDR2 YFSETQ. The trim removed 2 bases at V and 5 bases at J, leaving 15 bases unmatched. Here the CDR3 reads CASSFTNRTGWLNEQYF. DNA of the CDR3: TGCGCCAGCAGCTTCACGAATCGGACAGGGTGGTTAAACGAGCAGTACTTC.

This chain links TRBV19 with TRBJ2-7; tentative D call: TRBD2 (6 bases). Trimming cost V 5 bases and J 2 bases, with 19 bases left between them. The CDR3 is 16 amino acids. Germline CDR1 is LNHDA and CDR2 is SQIVND (reference sequence). This chain's CDR3 is CASSSLLAGLPYEQYF. Here the CDR3 DNA reads TGTGCCAGTAGTTCCCTGCTGGCGGGGCTACCCTACGAGCAGTACTTC.

V gene TRBV6-5 combines with J gene TRBJ2-7; 12 nucleotides agree with TRBD2. The CDR3 covers 16 residues. The germline gives CDR1 MNHEY, CDR2 SVGAGI. The V and J ends lost 4 bases and 4 bases, in that order; junction bases with no gene match: 8. CDR3 in amino acids: CASSSTSGRSSYEQYF. The DNA of the CDR3 is TGTGCCAGCAGTTCGACTAGCGGGAGATCGTCGTACGAGCAGTACTTC.

CDR3 sequence reads: CAQRGSSTDTQYF. CDR3 nucleotides: TGTGCCCAGCGAGGCTCTAGCACAGATACGCAGTATTTT. The V call is TRBV30, the J call TRBJ2-3, with D unclear. This CDR3 is 13 amino acids long. The V end lost 8 bases, the J end lost 0 bases, and 12 bases lay between the germline ends. In germline, CDR1 is GTSNPN, CDR2 SVGIG (reference sequence).

The chain employs TRBV5-6 and TRBJ1-6, with D hard to call. Germline loops: CDR1 SGHDT, CDR2 YYEEEE. Trimming took 1 base from V and 8 from J, leaving 13 bases between them. This CDR3 region has 15 residues. The CDR3 coding sequence is TGTGCCAGCAGCTTGACAGACCGAGTGTATTCACCCCTCCACTTT. Translating gives CASSLTDRVYSPLHF.

The rearrangement links TRBV18 to TRBJ2-1; 11 bases fit TRBD2. Germline loops: CDR1 KGHSH, CDR2 LQKENI. V dropped 0 bases and J dropped 10; count of bases not matched to a gene: 5. CDR3 size: 15 residues. The CDR3 here is CASSPPELAGVEQFF. The CDR3 bases are TGTGCCAGCTCACCACCTGAACTAGCGGGAGTAGAGCAGTTCTTC.

The rearrangement links TRBV6-6 to TRBJ2-7; 9 bases fit TRBD1. The junction had 9 bases not matched to a gene; V was cut back by 6 bases and J by 6 bases. Germline CDR1 is MNHNY and CDR2 is SVGAGI (reference sequence). The CDR3 has 14 residues. CDR3 nucleotide sequence: TGTGCCAGCAGAACGGGACAGGGTTTAGTCGAGCAGTACTTC. This gives the protein CASRTGQGLVEQYF.

The chain has TRBV6-5 and TRBJ2-5, with 12 bases matching TRBD1. The V segment lost 8 bases and the J segment 1 base; nucleotides outside the gene matches: 5. CDR3 length: 15 residues. In germline, CDR1 is MNHEY, CDR2 SVGAGI. CDR3 region: CASRRDRGLQETQYF. CDR3 in DNA: TGTGCCAGCCGGCGGGACAGGGGGCTCCAAGAGACCCAGTACTTC.

The CDR3 spells CASSDRLAPTDTQYF. The CDR3 DNA sequence: TGTGCCAGCAGTGACCGACTAGCGCCCACAGATACGCAGTATTTT. This chain uses TRBV6-4 with TRBJ2-3, with 8 bases aligning to TRBD2. This CDR3 contains 15 residues. V shed 2 bases, J shed 2 bases, and the junction held 3 bases outside the gene matches. Germline V gives CDR1 MRHNA, CDR2 SNTAGT.

The chain employs TRBV9 and TRBJ1-4, with D possibly being TRBD1 (6 bases). The germline gives CDR1 SGDLS, CDR2 YYNGEE. The CDR3 has 15 residues. Trimming took off 0 bases at V and 3 bases at J, with 9 bases between the two ends. CDR3: CASSVVGQPNEKLFF. The CDR3 nucleotides read TGTGCCAGCAGCGTAGTAGGACAGCCTAATGAAAAACTGTTTTTT.

The chain has TRBV4-1 and TRBJ2-7; 7 bases are a match to TRBD1. The CDR3 sequence is 13 residues long. Germline-derived CDR1 and CDR2 are MGHRA and YSYEKL. With 0 bases clipped from V and 6 bases from J, the junction kept 2 bases outside the gene matches. CDR3 DNA sequence: TGCGCCAGCAGCCAAGAGGCAGGGGGCGAGCAGTACTTC. It encodes CASSQEAGGEQYF.

CDR3: CASSTIQGGVARNTIYF. The CDR3 DNA follows: TGTGCCAGCTCTACAATACAGGGGGGGGTCGCTAGAAACACCATATATTTT. The chain recombines TRBV28 with TRBJ1-3, with TRBD1 matching over 8 bases. CDR3 length equals 17 residues. CDR1 is MDHEN and CDR2 is SYDVKM in the germline V gene. V shed 8 bases and J 5 bases; nucleotides not matched to a gene: 17.

The V gene is TRBV7-8, the J gene TRBJ2-4, with D unclear. Trimming shortened V by 0 bases and J by 3 bases, and 15 bases separated the two germline ends. Germline CDR1 SGHVS, CDR2 FQNEAQ. The CDR3 extends over 17 amino acids. Here the CDR3 reads CASSLARLDGLKNIQYF. DNA of the CDR3: TGTGCCAGCAGCTTAGCGAGGCTAGATGGCCTCAAAAACATTCAGTACTTC.

The CDR3, as DNA: TGTGCCAGCAGCACGGGACTAGTCTACAATGAGCAGTTCTTC. It encodes CASSTGLVYNEQFF. The rearrangement links TRBV9 to TRBJ2-1; 8 bases are shared with TRBD2. The CDR3 covers 14 residues. The germline gives CDR1 SGDLS, CDR2 YYNGEE. The V gene end was trimmed by 4 bases and the J gene end by 3 bases; junction bases not matched to a gene: 3.